This entry lists 2 T cell receptor beta chains sequenced from one sample in a study of OX40 agonist ivuxolimab in advanced cancers. Clones were sequenced by immunoSEQ multiplex PCR, and TCRdb holds only the in-frame ones, with some missing. The sample consists of tens of thousands of clones, roughly four fifths of them appearing once. This specimen was CD4+ or CD8+ T cells sorted from blood, taken in a trial of the OX40 agonist ivuxolimab. Receptor source: an adult with an advanced solid tumor such as melanoma, head and neck, liver or kidney cancer.

The rearrangement links TRBV5-4 to TRBJ2-2; tentatively, D is TRBD2 (5 bases). The CDR3 sequence is 14 residues long. Germline lookup yields CDR1 SGHNT and CDR2 YYREEE (reference sequence). Trimming cost V 2 bases and J 4 bases, with 9 bases left between them. The CDR3 here is CASSFRDITGELFF. The CDR3 DNA follows: TGTGCCAGCAGCTTCCGGGATATCACCGGGGAGCTGTTTTTT.

The V and J genes are TRBV4-2 and TRBJ2-1; 14 positions match TRBD2. Trimming cost V 1 base and J 9 bases; bases outside gene matches: 5. This CDR3 is 16 amino acids long. The V gene's germline CDR1 is LGHNA and CDR2 YNFKEQ. The CDR3 loop reads CASSQAGTSGGIEQFF. The CDR3 DNA sequence: TGTGCCAGCAGCCAAGCCGGGACTAGCGGGGGAATTGAGCAGTTCTTC.